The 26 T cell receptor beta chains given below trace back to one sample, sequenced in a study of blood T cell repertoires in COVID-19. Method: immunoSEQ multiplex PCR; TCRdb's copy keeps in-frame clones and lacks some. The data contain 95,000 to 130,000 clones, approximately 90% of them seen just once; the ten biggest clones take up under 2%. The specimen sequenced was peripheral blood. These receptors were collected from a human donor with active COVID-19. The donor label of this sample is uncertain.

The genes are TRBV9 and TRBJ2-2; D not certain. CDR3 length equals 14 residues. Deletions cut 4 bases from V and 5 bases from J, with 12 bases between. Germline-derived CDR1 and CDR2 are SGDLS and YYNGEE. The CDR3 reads CASSPTLQTGELFF. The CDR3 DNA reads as TGTGCCAGCAGCCCAACCCTCCAGACCGGGGAGCTGTTTTTT. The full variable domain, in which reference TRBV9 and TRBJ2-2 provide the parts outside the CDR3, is DSGVTQTPKHLITATGQRVTLRCSPRSGDLSVYWYQQSLDQGLQFLIQYYNGEERAKGNILERFSAQQFPDLHSELNLSSLELGDSALYFCASSPTLQTGELFFGEGSRLTVL.

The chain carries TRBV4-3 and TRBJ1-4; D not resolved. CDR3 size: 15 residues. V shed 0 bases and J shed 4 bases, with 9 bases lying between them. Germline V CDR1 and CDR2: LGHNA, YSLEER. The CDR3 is CASSQDLRYNEKLFF. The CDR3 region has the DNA TGCGCCAGCAGCCAAGATCTCCGGTATAATGAAAAACTGTTTTTT.

The CDR3 region is CASGLGQLQETQYF. The CDR3 DNA reads as TGTGCCAGCGGGTTGGGACAGTTACAAGAGACCCAGTACTTC. The chain links TRBV28 to TRBJ2-5, with 7 bases identical to TRBD1. The CDR3 length is 14 residues. Losses at the gene ends were 8 bases for V and 2 bases for J; bases not matched to a gene: 8. Germline V gene data show CDR1 as MDHEN and CDR2 as SYDVKM.

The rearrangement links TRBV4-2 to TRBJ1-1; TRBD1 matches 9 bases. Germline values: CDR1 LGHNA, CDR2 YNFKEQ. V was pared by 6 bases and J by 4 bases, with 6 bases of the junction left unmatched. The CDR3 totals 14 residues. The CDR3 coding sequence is TGTGCCAGCAGGATAACAGGGGGCGTCACTGAAGCTTTCTTT. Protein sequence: CASRITGGVTEAFF.

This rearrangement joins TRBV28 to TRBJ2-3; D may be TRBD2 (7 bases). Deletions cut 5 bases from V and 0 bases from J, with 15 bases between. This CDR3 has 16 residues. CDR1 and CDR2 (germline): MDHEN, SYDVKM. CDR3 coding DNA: TGTGCCAGCAGTCCCCTCCGGGGGGCTAGCACAGATACGCAGTATTTT. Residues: CASSPLRGASTDTQYF.

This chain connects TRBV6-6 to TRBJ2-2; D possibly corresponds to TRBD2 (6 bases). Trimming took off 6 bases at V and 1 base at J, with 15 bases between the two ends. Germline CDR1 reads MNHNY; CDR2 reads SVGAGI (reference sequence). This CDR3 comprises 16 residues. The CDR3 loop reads CASSRDQGLNTGELFF. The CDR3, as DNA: TGTGCCAGCAGCCGCGACCAGGGACTGAACACCGGGGAGCTGTTTTTT.

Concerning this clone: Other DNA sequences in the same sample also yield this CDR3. In DNA, the CDR3 is TGTGCCAGTAAGAGAGAGGGGACAGGGGTAGGCGAGCAGTACTTC. Protein sequence: CASKREGTGVGEQYF. The V and J genes are TRBV19 and TRBJ2-7, with 10 bases lining up with TRBD1. CDR3 size: 15 residues. Per the germline V gene, CDR1 is LNHDA and CDR2 is SQIVND (reference sequence). Trimming cost V 7 bases and J 6 bases; bases outside gene matches: 12.

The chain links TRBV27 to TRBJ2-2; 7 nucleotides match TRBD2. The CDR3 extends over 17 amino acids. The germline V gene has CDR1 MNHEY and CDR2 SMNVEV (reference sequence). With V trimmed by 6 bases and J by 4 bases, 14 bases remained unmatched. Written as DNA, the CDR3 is TGTGCCAGCAGGGATTCGATTCTAGCGGCGGCCACCGGGGAGCTGTTTTTT. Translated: CASRDSILAAATGELFF.

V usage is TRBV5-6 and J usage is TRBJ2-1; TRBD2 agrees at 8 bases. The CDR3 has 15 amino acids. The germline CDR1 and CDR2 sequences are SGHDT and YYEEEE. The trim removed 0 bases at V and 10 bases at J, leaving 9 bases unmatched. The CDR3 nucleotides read TGTGCCAGCAGCTTGGTCGGGGGGGCCAGAGTGGAGCAGTTCTTC. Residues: CASSLVGGARVEQFF.

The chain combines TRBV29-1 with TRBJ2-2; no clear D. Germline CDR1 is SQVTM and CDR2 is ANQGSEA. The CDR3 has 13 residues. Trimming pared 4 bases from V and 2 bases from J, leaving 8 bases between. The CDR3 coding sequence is TGCAGCGTTGCCCGACTTAACACCGGGGAGCTGTTTTTT. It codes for CSVARLNTGELFF.

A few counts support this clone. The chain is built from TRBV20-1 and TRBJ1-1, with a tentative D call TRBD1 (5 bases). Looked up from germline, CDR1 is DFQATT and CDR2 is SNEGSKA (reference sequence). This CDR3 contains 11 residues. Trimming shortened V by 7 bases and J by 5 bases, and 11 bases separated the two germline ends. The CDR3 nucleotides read TGCAGTGTTAAGGGGTATACTGAAGCTTTCTTT. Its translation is CSVKGYTEAFF.

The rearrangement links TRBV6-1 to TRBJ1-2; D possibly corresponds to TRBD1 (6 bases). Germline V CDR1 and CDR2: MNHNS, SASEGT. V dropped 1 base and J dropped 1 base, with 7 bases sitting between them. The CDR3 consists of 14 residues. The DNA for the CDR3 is TGTGCCAGCAGTGAAGGACAGGTTAACTATGGCTACACCTTC. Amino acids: CASSEGQVNYGYTF.

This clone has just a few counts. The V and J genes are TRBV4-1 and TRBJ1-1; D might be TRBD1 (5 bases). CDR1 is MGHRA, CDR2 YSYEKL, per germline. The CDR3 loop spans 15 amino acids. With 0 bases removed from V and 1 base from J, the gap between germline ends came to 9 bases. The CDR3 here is CASSQDRTPNTEAFF. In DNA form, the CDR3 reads TGCGCCAGCAGCCAAGATAGGACACCGAACACTGAAGCTTTCTTT.

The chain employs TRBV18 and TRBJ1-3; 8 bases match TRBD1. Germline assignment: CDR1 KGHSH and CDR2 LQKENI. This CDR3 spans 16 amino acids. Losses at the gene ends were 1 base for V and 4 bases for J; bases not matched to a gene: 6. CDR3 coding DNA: TGTGCCAGCTCACCACGGACAGGGACTTCAGGAAACACCATATATTTT. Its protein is CASSPRTGTSGNTIYF.

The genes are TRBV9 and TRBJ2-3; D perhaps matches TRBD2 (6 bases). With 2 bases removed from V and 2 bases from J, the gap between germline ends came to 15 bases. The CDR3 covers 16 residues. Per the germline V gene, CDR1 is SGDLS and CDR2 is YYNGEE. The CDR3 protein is CASSVSSELLTDTQYF. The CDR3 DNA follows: TGTGCCAGCAGCGTCTCTAGCGAACTCCTCACAGATACGCAGTATTTT. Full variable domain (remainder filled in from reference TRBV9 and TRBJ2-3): DSGVTQTPKHLITATGQRVTLRCSPRSGDLSVYWYQQSLDQGLQFLIQYYNGEERAKGNILERFSAQQFPDLHSELNLSSLELGDSALYFCASSVSSELLTDTQYFGPGTRLTVL.

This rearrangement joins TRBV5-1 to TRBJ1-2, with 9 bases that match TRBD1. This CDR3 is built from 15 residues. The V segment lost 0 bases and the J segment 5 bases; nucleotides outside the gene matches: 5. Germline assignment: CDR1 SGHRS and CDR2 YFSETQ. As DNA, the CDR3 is TGCGCCAGCAGCTTGGGAGGGACAGGGCGGTATGGCTACACCTTC. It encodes CASSLGGTGRYGYTF.

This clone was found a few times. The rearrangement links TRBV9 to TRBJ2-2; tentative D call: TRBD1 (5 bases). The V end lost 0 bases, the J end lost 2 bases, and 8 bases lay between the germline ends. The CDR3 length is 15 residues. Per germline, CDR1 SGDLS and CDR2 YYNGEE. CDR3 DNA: TGTGCCAGCAGCGTAGGGACATCTAACACCGGGGAGCTGTTTTTT. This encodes CASSVGTSNTGELFF.

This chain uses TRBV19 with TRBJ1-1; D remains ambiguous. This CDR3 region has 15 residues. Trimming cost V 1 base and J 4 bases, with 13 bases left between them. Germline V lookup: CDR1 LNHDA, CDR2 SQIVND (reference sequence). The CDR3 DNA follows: TGTGCCAGTAGTATAGGGTGGGAGGCACCCACTGAAGCTTTCTTT. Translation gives CASSIGWEAPTEAFF.

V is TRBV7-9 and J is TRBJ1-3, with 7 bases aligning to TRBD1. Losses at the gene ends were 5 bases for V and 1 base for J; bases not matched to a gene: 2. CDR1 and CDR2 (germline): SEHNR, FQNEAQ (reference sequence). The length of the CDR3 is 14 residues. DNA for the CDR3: TGTGCCAGCAGCCAGGGGGTTTCTGGAAACACCATATATTTT. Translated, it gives CASSQGVSGNTIYF.

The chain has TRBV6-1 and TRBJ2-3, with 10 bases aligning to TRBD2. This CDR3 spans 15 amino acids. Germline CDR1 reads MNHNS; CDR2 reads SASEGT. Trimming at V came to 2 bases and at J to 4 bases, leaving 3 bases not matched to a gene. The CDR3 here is CASSELAGEADTQYF. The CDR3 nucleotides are TGTGCCAGCAGTGAACTAGCGGGGGAGGCAGATACGCAGTATTTT.

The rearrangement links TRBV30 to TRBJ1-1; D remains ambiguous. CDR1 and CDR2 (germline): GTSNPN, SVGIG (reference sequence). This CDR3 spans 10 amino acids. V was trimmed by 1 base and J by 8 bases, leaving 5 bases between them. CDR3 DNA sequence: TGTGCCTGGAGTGCGGTAGAAGCTTTCTTT. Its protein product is CAWSAVEAFF.

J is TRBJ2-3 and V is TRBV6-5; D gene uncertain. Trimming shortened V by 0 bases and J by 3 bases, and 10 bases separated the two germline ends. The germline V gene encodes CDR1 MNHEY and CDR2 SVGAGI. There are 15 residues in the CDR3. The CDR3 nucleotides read TGTGCCAGCAGTTACTCCTTCAGTCGTACAGATACGCAGTATTTT. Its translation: CASSYSFSRTDTQYF.

In DNA form, the CDR3 reads TGCGCCAGCAGCTTTTCTGGGACAGGGCCAGAGACCCAGTACTTC. As protein: CASSFSGTGPETQYF. The chain has TRBV5-1 and TRBJ2-5; 9 nucleotides agree with TRBD1. Trimming cost V 2 bases and J 4 bases; bases outside gene matches: 6. CDR1 is SGHRS and CDR2 is YFSETQ in the germline V gene. The CDR3 runs to 15 residues. Complete variable domain (other parts from reference TRBV5-1 and TRBJ2-5): KAGVTQTPRYLIKTRGQQVTLSCSPISGHRSVSWYQQTPGQGLQFLFEYFSETQRNKGNFPGRFSGRQFSNSRSEMNVSTLELGDSALYLCASSFSGTGPETQYFGPGTRLLVL.

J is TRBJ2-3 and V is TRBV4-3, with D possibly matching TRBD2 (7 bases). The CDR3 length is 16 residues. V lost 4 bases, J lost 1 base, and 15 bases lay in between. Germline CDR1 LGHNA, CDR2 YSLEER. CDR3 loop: CASSREGGDRTDTQYF. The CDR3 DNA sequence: TGCGCCAGCAGCCGAGAAGGGGGGGACCGCACAGATACGCAGTATTTT.

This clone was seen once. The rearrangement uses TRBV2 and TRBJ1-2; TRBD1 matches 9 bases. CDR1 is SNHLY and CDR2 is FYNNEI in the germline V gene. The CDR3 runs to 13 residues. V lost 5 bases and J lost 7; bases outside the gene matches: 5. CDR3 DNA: TGTGCCAGCAGTTTCACAGGGGGCGCTGGCTACACCTTC. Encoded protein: CASSFTGGAGYTF. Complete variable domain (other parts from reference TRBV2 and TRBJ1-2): EPEVTQTPSHQVTQMGQEVILRCVPISNHLYFYWYRQILGQKVEFLVSFYNNEISEKSEIFDDQFSVERPDGSNFTLKIRSTKLEDSAMYFCASSFTGGAGYTFGSGTRLTVV.

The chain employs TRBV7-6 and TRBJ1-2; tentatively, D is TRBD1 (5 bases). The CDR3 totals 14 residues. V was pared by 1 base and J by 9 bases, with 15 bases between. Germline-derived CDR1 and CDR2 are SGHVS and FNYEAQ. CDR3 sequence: CASSLGAGKQCYTF. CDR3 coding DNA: TGTGCCAGCAGCTTAGGGGCAGGGAAGCAGTGCTACACCTTC.